This T cell receptor (beta chain) was observed in a study of T cells in lung cancer brain metastases. Study context: Most of the roughly 20 patients had no interval therapy between resections. Findings of the study overall: Paired primaries held more unique productive clones than brain metastases (median approximately 4,500 versus 1,500). Few clones were shared between paired lesions (mean Morisita roughly 0.23); most were lesion-specific.

Germline assignment: CDR1 SGHNT and CDR2 YENEEA. This CDR3 comprises 16 residues. Trimming removed 4 bases from V and 3 bases from J, with 15 bases in between. Clones were sequenced by immunoSEQ multiplex PCR, and TCRdb holds only the in-frame ones, with some missing. The data hold 5,000 to 7,000 clones, with about nine tenths observed a single time. With regard to this clone: The antigen remains unidentified.

Source material: tumor tissue from the primary lung tumor. This chain uses TRBV11-3 with TRBJ2-2, with D tentatively TRBD2 (5 bases). This TCR was recovered from a man aged 65 to 85 with non-small cell lung cancer. CDR3 sequence reads: CASSSRGGLYTGELFF. As DNA, the CDR3 is TGTGCCAGCAGCTCCCGTGGAGGCTTATACACCGGGGAGCTGTTTTTT.